Presented here are 2 T cell receptor beta chains from one specimen sequenced in a study of post-analysis software for immune sequencing data. The study's findings and limits: Controls had lower frequencies than patients of roughly five TRBV segments, which included TRBV5-6, TRBV5-1 and TRBV20-1.

Libraries were made from TCR beta cDNA, and they carried unique molecular identifiers. TCRdb reprocessed the PCR reads via MiXCR and lists one record per CDR3 protein. The sample includes 350,000 to 450,000 distinct CDR3 sequences, 30% to 40% of them seen just once. Their specific antigens are unknown. Sequencing was carried out using blood. The source is a girl between 2 and 10 years old with multiple sclerosis.

This clonotype was picked up a small number of times. The J gene is TRBJ1-5, the V gene TRBV5-1; D not certain. The CDR3 has 13 amino acids. The germline gives CDR1 SGHRS, CDR2 YFSETQ. V was pared by 1 base and J by 6 bases, with 8 bases between. The CDR3 sequence: CASSLLGAQPQHF. CDR3 DNA sequence: TGCGCCAGCAGCTTGCTAGGAGCTCAGCCCCAGCATTTT.

This clonotype was found a few times. The CDR3 reads CASSLGTTVGSYNEQFF. CDR3 in DNA: TGCGCCAGCAGCTTGGGAACTACTGTCGGCTCCTACAATGAGCAGTTCTTC. The chain uses TRBV5-1 and TRBJ2-1; D is unclear. There are 17 residues in the CDR3. In germline, CDR1 is SGHRS, CDR2 YFSETQ. Trimming took 0 bases from V and 0 from J, leaving 13 bases between them.